This T cell receptor beta chain originates from a study of shared clonotypes between healthy human individuals. Looking at the study overall: Donors were a couple of women and a few men aged 18 to 49. Study-wide findings and caveats: The four-donor shared clonotypes exceeded non-shared clonotypes in generation probability, with non-shared ones scoring lower.

Generated by immunoSEQ multiplex PCR, the TCRdb table keeps only in-frame clones and is missing some. The repertoire holds around 1,000,000 clones, with approximately 75% as singletons. In its sample, this clone was seen many times. Its antigen is still unknown. Trimming cost V 1 base and J 6 bases, with 13 bases left between them. The CDR3 extends over 14 amino acids. CDR1 is SGHTA, CDR2 FQGNSA, per germline. The clonotype originates from a man aged 18-30 years in good health. Some clones in this sample may be carry-over from other donors' samples. The sample comprised memory CD4+ T cells from PBMCs. This sample's subset: CD45RA-negative fraction. The V gene is TRBV7-2, the J gene TRBJ2-7, with D possibly matching TRBD2 (5 bases). The CDR3 nucleotides read TGTGCCAGCAGCTTAGTAGCGAACGTCGGCGAGCAGTACTTC. The encoded protein is CASSLVANVGEQYF.